Listed below are T cell receptor beta chains from one sample, sequenced in a study of T cells in Graves' hyperthyroidism and ophthalmopathy. MiXCR was run by TCRdb on the multiplex PCR reads, yielding one entry per CDR3 protein. The sample contains approximately 520,000 distinct CDR3 sequences, 20% to 25% of which appear only once. Sequenced input: blood. These receptors all stem from a man aged 18-30 years with Graves' hyperthyroidism. Both conserved end residues are part of each CDR3. D genes are given only for firm matches. Only some rows state a clone size, as once, few, many or a class for expanded clones.

TRBV27,many,TRBD1,17,TRBJ2-2,CASSQGTGGGYTGELFF,TGTGCCAGCAGTCAAGGGACAGGGGGCGGATACACCGGGGAGCTGTTTTTT
TRBV5-5,-,-,12,TRBJ1-1,CASSLVPFEAFF,TGTGCCAGCAGCTTGGTACCGTTTGAAGCTTTCTTT
TRBV11-3,many,TRBD2,16,TRBJ2-5,CASSLGLAGIAETQYF,TGTGCCAGCAGCCTGGGACTAGCGGGGATAGCAGAGACCCAGTACTTC
TRBV25-1,few,-,15,TRBJ2-5,CASRLTGQKQETQYF,TGTGCCAGCAGACTGACCGGACAGAAACAAGAGACCCAGTACTTC
TRBV6-1,-,-,14,TRBJ1-6,CASSRGIGGSPLHF,TGTGCCAGCAGTCGTGGGATCGGTGGTTCACCCCTCCACTTT
TRBV11-2,-,-,16,TRBJ2-7,CASSLVGGQPFYEQYF,TGTGCCAGCAGCTTAGTCGGGGGACAACCTTTCTACGAGCAGTACTTC
TRBV27,many,-,13,TRBJ2-4,CASRPGSQNIQYF,TGTGCCAGCCGCCCCGGGAGCCAAAACATTCAGTACTTC
TRBV12-3/TRBV12-4,-,-,16,TRBJ1-1,CASSFAAPGWNTEAFF,TGTGCCAGCAGTTTCGCGGCCCCGGGGTGGAACACTGAAGCTTTCTTT
TRBV6-1,few,TRBD1,14,TRBJ1-2,CASSDRGRNYGYTF,TGTGCCAGCAGTGACAGGGGGCGAAACTATGGCTACACCTTC
TRBV12-3/TRBV12-4,many,-,14,TRBJ2-7,CASSFAESDYEQYF,TGTGCCAGCAGTTTCGCAGAATCAGACTACGAGCAGTACTTC
TRBV28,many,-,15,TRBJ1-5,CASSLRGSGFQPQHF,TGTGCCAGCAGTTTGAGAGGGTCCGGATTCCAGCCCCAGCATTTT
TRBV12-3/TRBV12-4,many,-,12,TRBJ1-5,CASSSARGAQHF,TGTGCCAGCAGTTCCGCCCGGGGGGCCCAGCATTTT
TRBV20-1,many,TRBD1,12,TRBJ1-3,CSGTGPGNTIYF,TGCAGTGGGACAGGGCCTGGAAACACCATATATTTT
TRBV12-3/TRBV12-4,many,TRBD1,15,TRBJ1-2,CASSRGQGALRGYTF,TGTGCCAGCAGTAGGGGACAGGGGGCTCTGAGAGGCTACACCTTC
TRBV4-1,many,-,15,TRBJ1-1,CASSGVQGLNTEAFF,TGCGCCAGCAGCGGGGTGCAGGGTTTGAACACTGAAGCTTTCTTT